Each of the 18 T cell receptor beta chains below was sequenced from the same sample in a study of Ad26.COV2.S vaccination and SARS-CoV-2 variants. TCRdb's copy holds only in-frame clones and misses some; the assay was immunoSEQ multiplex PCR. The sample shows almost 400,000 clones, 89% of them seen only once. Regarding treatment: 19 received Ad26.COV2.S at low or high dose, single or two shots; 5 received placebo; per-sample allocation not given. Day 63 following the first vaccine or placebo injection was when the samples were taken. The specimen comprised peripheral blood, sampled in a trial of Ad26.COV2.S vaccine versus placebo. These receptors were obtained from a person aged 18-60 years who received the Ad26.COV2.S COVID-19 vaccine or a placebo.

The chain has TRBV27 and TRBJ1-5, with 7 bases identical to TRBD1. The CDR3 totals 12 residues. Germline CDR1 and CDR2: MNHEY and SMNVEV (reference sequence). The junction had 4 bases not matched to a gene; V was cut back by 7 bases and J by 7 bases. The CDR3 is CASKGGGQPQHF. Written as DNA, the CDR3 is TGTGCCAGCAAAGGGGGCGGGCAGCCCCAGCATTTT.

On this clone: The same CDR3 arises from other DNA sequences in this sample as well. V and J are TRBV29-1 and TRBJ1-3; D is uncertain. Germline lookup yields CDR1 SQVTM and CDR2 ANQGSEA. V was shortened by 3 bases and J by 3 bases, with 3 bases between the two germline ends. The CDR3 extends over 11 amino acids. CDR3 coding DNA: TGCAGCGTTGATGGTGGAAACACCATATATTTT. Translating gives CSVDGGNTIYF.

This sequence joins TRBV4-1 and TRBJ1-5; TRBD1 matches 7 bases. Germline V CDR1 and CDR2: MGHRA, YSYEKL. The CDR3 loop spans 14 amino acids. V gave up 4 bases and J gave up 3 bases; unmatched junction bases: 3. The CDR3 DNA reads TGCGCCAGCAGCCCTGGGACAGCCAATCAGCCCCAGCATTTT. Its protein product is CASSPGTANQPQHF.

CDR3 sequence (DNA): TGTGCCAGCAGTCCGAGCGGCAATGAGCAGTTCTTC. Amino acids: CASSPSGNEQFF. The chain couples TRBV25-1 to TRBJ2-1; D is possibly TRBD2 (5 bases). The CDR3 has 12 residues. Trimming left V 5 bases short and J 6 bases short, with 8 bases between. Looked up from germline, CDR1 is MGHDK and CDR2 is SYGVNS.

J is TRBJ1-6 and V is TRBV5-1; D may be TRBD1 (5 bases). Germline loops: CDR1 SGHRS, CDR2 YFSETQ. The V gene lost 4 bases and the J gene lost 8 bases, with 10 bases spanning the gap. There are 13 residues in the CDR3. CDR3 nucleotide sequence: TGCGCCAGCAGCACCGGGACGGATTCACCCCTCCACTTT. Translated, it gives CASSTGTDSPLHF.

This chain links TRBV18 with TRBJ2-7; D is uncertain. The CDR3 is 12 amino acids. Trimming removed 4 bases from V and 6 bases from J, with 10 bases in between. Germline V gene data show CDR1 as KGHSH and CDR2 as LQKENI. The DNA of the CDR3 is TGTGCCAGCTCACGCGAAGGTACCGAGCAGTACTTC. Its protein is CASSREGTEQYF.

V gene TRBV7-2 combines with J gene TRBJ2-2, with TRBD2 matching over 8 bases. Trimming at V came to 5 bases and at J to 4 bases, leaving 9 bases not matched to a gene. This CDR3 is 16 amino acids long. Germline V gene data show CDR1 as SGHTA and CDR2 as FQGNSA. CDR3 region: CASSVTSGSGTGELFF. The CDR3 coding sequence is TGTGCCAGCAGCGTAACAAGCGGGAGCGGCACCGGGGAGCTGTTTTTT.

This clone was detected only a few times. V gene TRBV2 combines with J gene TRBJ1-2; 7 bases are a match to TRBD1. The J segment lost 3 bases and the V segment lost 6 bases, leaving 7 bases of the junction unmatched. Germline V gives CDR1 SNHLY, CDR2 FYNNEI. The CDR3 runs 14 residues. The CDR3 region is CASRYRQGDYGYTF. CDR3 DNA sequence: TGTGCCAGCAGATATCGACAGGGAGACTATGGCTACACCTTC.

The J gene is TRBJ2-5, the V gene TRBV5-1, with a tentative D call TRBD2 (5 bases). Trimming removed 3 bases from V and 5 bases from J, with 11 bases in between. Germline values: CDR1 SGHRS, CDR2 YFSETQ. CDR3 size: 13 residues. The CDR3 DNA follows: TGCGCCAGCAGCTGGCGGGCGCGCGAGACCCAGTACTTC. Translated: CASSWRARETQYF.

A single count supports this clone. V gene TRBV6-4 combines with J gene TRBJ2-3; possible D gene TRBD1, 6 bases. The ends were cut back, 6 bases at V and 3 bases at J, with 13 bases in the middle. Germline V gene sequence: CDR1 MRHNA, CDR2 SNTAGT. This CDR3 is built from 14 residues. The CDR3 DNA sequence: TGTGCCAGCAGCTACAGGGATGGGACAGATACGCAGTATTTT. This encodes CASSYRDGTDTQYF.

The chain employs TRBV5-6 and TRBJ2-7, with 10 positions matching TRBD2. The germline V gene has CDR1 SGHDT and CDR2 YYEEEE. With V trimmed by 3 bases and J by 7 bases, 13 bases remained unmatched. CDR3 length equals 16 residues. The CDR3 sequence: CASSSPPAGGPGEQYF. The CDR3 DNA sequence: TGTGCCAGCAGCTCACCCCCAGCGGGAGGGCCGGGGGAGCAGTACTTC.

The V gene is TRBV28, the J gene TRBJ1-1; no definite D call. The CDR3 consists of 14 residues. The V gene lost 3 bases and the J gene lost 0 bases, with 8 bases spanning the gap. Germline V gene lookup returns CDR1 MDHEN and CDR2 SYDVKM. For the CDR3, the DNA is TGTGCCAGCAGTTTTACAGCGGTGAACACTGAAGCTTTCTTT. Translated: CASSFTAVNTEAFF.

This clone was counted a single time. The chain is built from TRBV5-4 and TRBJ2-7; maybe TRBD1 (5 bases). The CDR3 contains 12 residues. V shed 3 bases and J shed 5 bases, with 9 bases lying between them. Germline V gene data show CDR1 as SGHNT and CDR2 as YYREEE (reference sequence). The CDR3 bases are TGTGCCAGCAGCTCAGTAGGGGACGAGCAGTACTTC. Protein sequence: CASSSVGDEQYF.

This clone was observed once. The chain has TRBV30 and TRBJ2-2; D not resolved. Trimming pared 0 bases from V and 1 base from J, leaving 6 bases between. Germline V gene lookup returns CDR1 GTSNPN and CDR2 SVGIG (reference sequence). The CDR3 runs 14 residues. The CDR3, as DNA: TGTGCCTGGAGTGTATTCCAGAACACCGGGGAGCTGTTTTTT. This sequence encodes CAWSVFQNTGELFF.

The rearrangement links TRBV6-2 or TRBV6-3 to TRBJ2-3; D is possibly TRBD1 or TRBD2 (7 bases each). This CDR3 contains 15 residues. Germline lookup yields CDR1 MNHEY and CDR2 SVGEGT. Trimming stripped 2 bases from V and 5 bases from J, with 14 bases between. CDR3 region: CASSYPPGGGDTQYF. DNA of the CDR3: TGTGCCAGCAGTTACCCCCCAGGGGGGGGAGATACGCAGTATTTT.

This clone was recorded a few times. V is TRBV28 and J is TRBJ2-7, with 10 bases lining up with TRBD1. The CDR3 is made up of 16 amino acids. The germline CDR1 and CDR2 sequences are MDHEN and SYDVKM. Losses at the gene ends were 2 bases for V and 1 base for J; bases not matched to a gene: 5. The CDR3 reads CASSLGPGQGSYEQYF. CDR3 DNA sequence: TGTGCCAGCAGTTTAGGCCCGGGACAGGGGTCCTACGAGCAGTACTTC.

The V call is TRBV2, the J call TRBJ1-1; D unclear. The CDR3 consists of 12 residues. CDR1 and CDR2 from the germline V gene are SNHLY and FYNNEI. Between the trimmed V and J ends, which lost 3 bases and 1 base, there was a span of 3 bases. The CDR3 DNA follows: TGTGCCAGCAGTGAGGCGAACACTGAAGCTTTCTTT. Amino acid sequence: CASSEANTEAFF.

This clone was seen a few times. This rearrangement joins TRBV11-2 to TRBJ1-2, with D uncertain. Trimming stripped 1 base from V and 13 bases from J, with 10 bases between. This CDR3 comprises 11 residues. CDR1 and CDR2 from the germline V gene are SGHAT and FQNNGV. The CDR3 is CASSLGEIVTF. The CDR3 DNA reads as TGTGCCAGCAGCTTAGGCGAGATAGTCACCTTC.